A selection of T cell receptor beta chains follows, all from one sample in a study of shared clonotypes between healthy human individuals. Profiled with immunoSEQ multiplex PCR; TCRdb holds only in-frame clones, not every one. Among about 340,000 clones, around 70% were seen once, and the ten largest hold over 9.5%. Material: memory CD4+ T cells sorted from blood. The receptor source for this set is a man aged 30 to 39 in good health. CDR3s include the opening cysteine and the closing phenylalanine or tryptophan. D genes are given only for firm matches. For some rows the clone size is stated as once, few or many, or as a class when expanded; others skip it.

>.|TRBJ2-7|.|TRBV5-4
CASSPAGSSSYEQYF
TGTGCCAGCAGCCCGGCCGGCTCGAGCTCCTACGAGCAGTACTTC
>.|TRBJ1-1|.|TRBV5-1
CASSWGGQANTEAFF
TGCGCCAGCAGCTGGGGGGGTCAGGCGAACACTGAAGCTTTCTTT
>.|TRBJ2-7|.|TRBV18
CASSNHNYEQYF
TGTGCCAGCTCCAACCACAACTACGAGCAGTACTTC
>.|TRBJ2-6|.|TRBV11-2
CASSTGTGANVLTF
TGTGCCAGCAGCACAGGGACCGGGGCCAACGTCCTGACTTTC
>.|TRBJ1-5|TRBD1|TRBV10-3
CAISDGGQGRNQPQHF
TGTGCCATCAGTGATGGGGGACAGGGACGAAATCAGCCCCAGCATTTT
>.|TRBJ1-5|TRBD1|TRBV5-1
CASSFGALDRTNQPQHF
TGCGCCAGCAGCTTCGGGGCACTGGACAGGACTAATCAGCCCCAGCATTTT
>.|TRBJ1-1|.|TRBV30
CAWSDGPVTEAFF
TGTGCCTGGAGTGACGGCCCGGTGACTGAAGCTTTCTTT
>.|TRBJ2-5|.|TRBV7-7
CASSLDGARGTQYF
TGTGCCAGCAGCTTAGACGGCGCCCGCGGGACCCAGTACTTC
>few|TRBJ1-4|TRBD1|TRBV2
CASSADRATNEKLFF
TGTGCCAGCAGCGCCGACAGGGCAACTAATGAAAAACTGTTTTTT
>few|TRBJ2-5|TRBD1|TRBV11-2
CASSFTGGQETQYF
TGTGCCAGCAGCTTCACAGGGGGCCAAGAGACCCAGTACTTC
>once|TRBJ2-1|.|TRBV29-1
CSVTFATSTLYNEQFF
TGCAGCGTTACCTTTGCGACTAGTACCCTCTACAATGAGCAGTTCTTC
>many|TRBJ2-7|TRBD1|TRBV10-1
CASSHFDRGSHEQYF
TGCGCCAGCAGTCACTTCGACAGGGGGTCTCACGAGCAGTACTTC
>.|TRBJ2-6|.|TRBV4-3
CASSRGAGQSSGANVLTF
TGCGCCAGCAGCCGGGGGGCAGGGCAGAGCTCTGGGGCCAACGTCCTGACTTTC
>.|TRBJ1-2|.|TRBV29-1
CSVDLPGHGYTF
TGCAGCGTTGACTTACCCGGGCATGGCTACACCTTC
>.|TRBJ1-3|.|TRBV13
CASSLGPGNTIYF
TGTGCCAGCAGCCTCGGGCCCGGAAACACCATATATTTT
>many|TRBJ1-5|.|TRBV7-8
CASSFSGDQPQHF
TGTGCCAGCAGCTTTTCGGGGGATCAGCCCCAGCATTTT
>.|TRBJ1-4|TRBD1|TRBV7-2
CASRNRGRTANEKLFF
TGTGCCAGCAGAAACAGGGGCCGGACGGCTAATGAAAAACTGTTTTTT